Presented here are 8 T cell receptor beta chains from one specimen sequenced in a study of T cells in localized non-small cell lung cancer. Method: immunoSEQ multiplex PCR; TCRdb's copy keeps in-frame clones and lacks some. The table lists around 41,000 clones, about nine tenths of them singletons. Sequencing was performed on peripheral blood, taken before any cancer treatment. The receptors here all came from an older female donor with stage I squamous cell lung carcinoma.

The V and J genes are TRBV7-2 and TRBJ2-5; D remains unclear. Germline CDR1 and CDR2: SGHTA and FQGNSA. V shed 4 bases and J shed 2 bases, with 8 bases lying between them. The length of the CDR3 is 13 residues. CDR3 coding DNA: TGTGCCAGCAGCTCAACCCGGCAAGAGACCCAGTACTTC. Residues: CASSSTRQETQYF.

V is TRBV2 and J is TRBJ1-1; 9 positions match TRBD1. V shed 4 bases, J shed 5 bases, and the junction held 5 bases outside the gene matches. Germline lookup yields CDR1 SNHLY and CDR2 FYNNEI. CDR3 length: 14 amino acids. CDR3 nucleotides: TGTGCCAGCAGTGTCGGACAGGGGAATACTGAAGCTTTCTTT. Its protein product is CASSVGQGNTEAFF.

The chain uses TRBV4-3 and TRBJ1-5, with D uncertain. Per germline, CDR1 LGHNA and CDR2 YSLEER. CDR3 length equals 14 residues. V was trimmed by 1 base and J by 1 base, leaving 5 bases between them. This chain's CDR3 is CASSQGRSNQPQHF. DNA for the CDR3: TGCGCCAGCAGCCAAGGTAGAAGCAATCAGCCCCAGCATTTT.

The J gene is TRBJ2-7, the V gene TRBV4-1, with no clear D. The CDR3 spans 15 residues. V dropped 4 bases and J dropped 1 base, with 14 bases sitting between them. Germline-derived CDR1 and CDR2 are MGHRA and YSYEKL. CDR3 sequence (DNA): TGCGCCAGCAGCCCTGACCCCGGGTCTTCCTACGAGCAGTACTTC. As protein: CASSPDPGSSYEQYF.

The chain couples TRBV11-1 to TRBJ1-2; TRBD1 matches at 9 bases. The CDR3 is made up of 13 amino acids. The V gene's germline CDR1 is SGHAT and CDR2 FQDESV (reference sequence). The V and J ends lost 1 base and 7 bases, in that order; junction bases with no gene match: 1. The DNA of the CDR3 is TGTGCCAGCAGCTTAGAGGACAGGGGTGGCTACACCTTC. Its protein is CASSLEDRGGYTF.

This sequence joins TRBV25-1 and TRBJ1-2, with no clear D. The CDR3 extends over 15 amino acids. Between the trimmed V and J ends, which lost 7 bases and 2 bases, there was a span of 17 bases. In germline, CDR1 is MGHDK, CDR2 SYGVNS. The CDR3 nucleotides read TGTGCCAGCACCCCAATGGTGGGCAAGAACTATGGCTACACCTTC. Protein sequence: CASTPMVGKNYGYTF.

This rearrangement joins TRBV30 to TRBJ1-2; D is unresolved. V lost 6 bases and J 5 bases, leaving 19 bases between the germline ends. Per the germline V gene, CDR1 is GTSNPN and CDR2 is SVGIG (reference sequence). The CDR3 contains 14 residues. DNA of the CDR3: TGTGCCTGTACCTTCGGTACAATCAAATATGGCTACACCTTC. It encodes CACTFGTIKYGYTF.

About this clone: The same CDR3 is also encoded by other DNA sequences in this sample. The J gene is TRBJ1-2, the V gene TRBV2, with D possibly matching TRBD1 (5 bases). V shed 8 bases and J shed 7 bases, with 17 bases lying between them. The germline V gene encodes CDR1 SNHLY and CDR2 FYNNEI. The length of the CDR3 is 13 residues. CDR3 protein: CASSSDQGVGYTF. CDR3 coding DNA: TGTGCCAGCTCCTCGGACCAAGGGGTTGGCTACACCTTC.